The sequence of this T cell receptor (beta chain) was determined in a study of blood T cell repertoires in COVID-19. This CDR3 is 17 amino acids long. Germline loops: CDR1 SGHTA, CDR2 FQGTGA. V lost 1 base to trimming and J lost 0 bases, with 10 bases between them. Clones were sequenced by immunoSEQ multiplex PCR, and TCRdb holds only the in-frame ones, with some missing. The sample has 110,000 or so clones, about 85% seen once. The TCR was taken from a man aged 35 to 55 with acute or convalescent COVID-19. The rearrangement joins TRBV7-3 to TRBJ2-6; D call uncertain. The sample taken for sequencing was peripheral blood. CDR3 in amino acids: CASSLRPPSSGANVLTF. In DNA form, the CDR3 reads TGTGCCAGCAGCTTAAGGCCCCCCAGCTCTGGGGCCAACGTCCTGACTTTC.